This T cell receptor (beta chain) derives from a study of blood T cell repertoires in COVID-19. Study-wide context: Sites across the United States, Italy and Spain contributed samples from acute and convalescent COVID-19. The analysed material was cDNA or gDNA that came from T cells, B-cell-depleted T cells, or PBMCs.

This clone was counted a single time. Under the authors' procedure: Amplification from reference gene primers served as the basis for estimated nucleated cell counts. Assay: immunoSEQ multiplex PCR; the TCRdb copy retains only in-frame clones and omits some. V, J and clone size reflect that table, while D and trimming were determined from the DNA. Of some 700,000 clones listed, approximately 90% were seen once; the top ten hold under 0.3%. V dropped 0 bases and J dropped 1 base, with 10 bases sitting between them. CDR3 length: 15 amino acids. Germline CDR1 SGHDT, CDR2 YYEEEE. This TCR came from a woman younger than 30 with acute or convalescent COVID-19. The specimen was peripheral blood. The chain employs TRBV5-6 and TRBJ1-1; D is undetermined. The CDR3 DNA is TGTGCCAGCAGCTTGGTCTCGGCGGCGAACACTGAAGCTTTCTTT. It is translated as CASSLVSAANTEAFF.